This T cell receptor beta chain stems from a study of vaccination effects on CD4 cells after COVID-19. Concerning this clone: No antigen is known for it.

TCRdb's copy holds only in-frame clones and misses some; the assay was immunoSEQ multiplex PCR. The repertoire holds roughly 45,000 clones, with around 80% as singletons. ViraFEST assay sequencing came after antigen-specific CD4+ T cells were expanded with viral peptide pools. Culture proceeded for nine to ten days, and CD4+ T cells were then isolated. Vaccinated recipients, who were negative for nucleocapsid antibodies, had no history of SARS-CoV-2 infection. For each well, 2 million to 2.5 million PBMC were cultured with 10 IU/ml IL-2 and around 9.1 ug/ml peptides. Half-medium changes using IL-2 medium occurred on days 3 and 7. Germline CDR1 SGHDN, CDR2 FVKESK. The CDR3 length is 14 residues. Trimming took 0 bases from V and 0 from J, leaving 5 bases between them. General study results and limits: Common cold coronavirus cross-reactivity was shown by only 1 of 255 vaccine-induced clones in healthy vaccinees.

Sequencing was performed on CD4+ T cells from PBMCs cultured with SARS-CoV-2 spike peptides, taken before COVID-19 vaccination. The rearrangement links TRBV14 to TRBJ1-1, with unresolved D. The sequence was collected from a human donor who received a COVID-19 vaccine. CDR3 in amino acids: CASSQELLNTEAFF. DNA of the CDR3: TGTGCCAGCAGCCAAGAACTGTTGAACACTGAAGCTTTCTTT.